The entry below gives a single T cell receptor (beta chain) sequence along with its context. A much larger clone differs by one base, so this may be a read error. Between the trimmed V and J ends, which lost 7 bases and 5 bases, there was a span of 12 bases. This CDR3 is 11 amino acids long. Germline lookup yields CDR1 SQVTM and CDR2 ANQGSEA. From the RT-PCR reads, TCRdb called clonotypes with MiXCR, one entry per CDR3 protein. The data show almost 700,000 distinct CDR3 sequences, 14% seen once. This TCR was sampled from a female donor in good health, serving as a healthy control. The chain couples TRBV29-1 to TRBJ2-7; D might be TRBD1 or TRBD2, each matching 5 bases. The sample taken for sequencing was memory CD4+ T cells from blood. The chain's CDR3 is CSGGTGDEQYF. The CDR3 DNA is TGCAGCGGGGGGACCGGTGACGAGCAGTACTTC.